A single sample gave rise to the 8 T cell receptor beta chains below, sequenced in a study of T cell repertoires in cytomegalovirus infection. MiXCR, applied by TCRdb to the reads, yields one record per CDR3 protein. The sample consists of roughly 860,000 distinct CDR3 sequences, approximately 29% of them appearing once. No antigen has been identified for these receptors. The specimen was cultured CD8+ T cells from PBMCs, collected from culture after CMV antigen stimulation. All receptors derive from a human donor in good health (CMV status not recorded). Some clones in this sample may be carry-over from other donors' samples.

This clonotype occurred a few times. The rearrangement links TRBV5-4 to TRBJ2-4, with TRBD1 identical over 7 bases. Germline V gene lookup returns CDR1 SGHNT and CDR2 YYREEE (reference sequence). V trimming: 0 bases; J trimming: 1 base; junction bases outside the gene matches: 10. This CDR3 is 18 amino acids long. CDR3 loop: CASSLAGQEHIAKNIQYF. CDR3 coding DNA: TGTGCCAGCAGCTTGGCCGGACAGGAGCATATTGCCAAAAACATTCAGTACTTC.

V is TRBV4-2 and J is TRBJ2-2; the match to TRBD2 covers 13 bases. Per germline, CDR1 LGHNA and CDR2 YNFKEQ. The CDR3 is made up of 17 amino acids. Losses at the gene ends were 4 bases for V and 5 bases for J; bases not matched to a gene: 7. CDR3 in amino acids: CASSLTSGGALTGELFF. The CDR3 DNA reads TGTGCCAGCAGCCTCACTAGCGGGGGGGCCCTTACCGGGGAGCTGTTTTTT.

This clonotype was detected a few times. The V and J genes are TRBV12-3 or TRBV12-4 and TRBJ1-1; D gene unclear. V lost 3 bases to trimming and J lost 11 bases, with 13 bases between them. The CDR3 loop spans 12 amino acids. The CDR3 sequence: CASSFLEGQAFF. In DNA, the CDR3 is TGTGCCAGCAGTTTTCTGGAGGGTCAGGCTTTCTTT.

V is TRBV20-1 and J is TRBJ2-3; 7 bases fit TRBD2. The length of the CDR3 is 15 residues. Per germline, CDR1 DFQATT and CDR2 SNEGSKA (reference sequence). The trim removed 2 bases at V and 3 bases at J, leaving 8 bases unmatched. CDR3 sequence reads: CSARNGGEGTDTQYF. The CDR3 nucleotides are TGCAGTGCTAGAAATGGCGGGGAGGGGACAGATACGCAGTATTTT.

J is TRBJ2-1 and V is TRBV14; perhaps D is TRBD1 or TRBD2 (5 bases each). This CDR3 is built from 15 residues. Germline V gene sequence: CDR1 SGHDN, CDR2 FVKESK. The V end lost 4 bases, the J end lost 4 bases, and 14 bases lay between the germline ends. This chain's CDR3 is CASSPPGTFYNEQFF. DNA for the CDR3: TGTGCCAGCAGCCCCCCCGGGACCTTTTACAATGAGCAGTTCTTC.

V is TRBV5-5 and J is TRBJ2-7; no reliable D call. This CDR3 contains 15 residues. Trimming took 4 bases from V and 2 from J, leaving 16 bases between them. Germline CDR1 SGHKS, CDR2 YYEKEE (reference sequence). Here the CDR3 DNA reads TGTGCCAGCAGCCCTCCTGAGATAGTCACCTACGAGCAGTACTTC. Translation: CASSPPEIVTYEQYF.

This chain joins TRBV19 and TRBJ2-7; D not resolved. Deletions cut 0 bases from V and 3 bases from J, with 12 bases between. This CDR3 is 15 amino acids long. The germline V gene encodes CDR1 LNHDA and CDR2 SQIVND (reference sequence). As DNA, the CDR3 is TGTGCCAGTAGTATAGATCGTGGGCTAGTCTACGAGCAGTACTTC. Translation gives CASSIDRGLVYEQYF.

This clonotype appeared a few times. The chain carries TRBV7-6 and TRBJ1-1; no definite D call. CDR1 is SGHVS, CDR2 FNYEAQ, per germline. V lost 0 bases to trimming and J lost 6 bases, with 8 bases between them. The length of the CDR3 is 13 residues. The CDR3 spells CASSLASGSEAFF. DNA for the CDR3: TGTGCCAGCAGCTTAGCCTCCGGCTCTGAAGCTTTCTTT.